Following are 26 T cell receptor beta chains from one sample sequenced in a study of shared clonotypes between healthy human individuals. Assay used: immunoSEQ multiplex PCR; TCRdb lists only in-frame clones, some missing. This table has over a million clones, about 77% appearing once. What was sequenced was memory CD4+ T cells sorted from blood. The subset is: CD45RA-negative fraction. The source of these receptors is a man younger than 35 in good health.

This sequence joins TRBV19 and TRBJ1-5; no clear D. Trimming took off 1 base at V and 9 bases at J, with 7 bases between the two ends. In germline, CDR1 is LNHDA, CDR2 SQIVND (reference sequence). The CDR3 covers 12 residues. The DNA of the CDR3 is TGTGCCAGTAGTATAGGCCGCCGGCCCCAGCATTTT. Amino acid sequence: CASSIGRRPQHF.

V and J are TRBV6-1 and TRBJ1-1, with no clear D. The V gene lost 9 bases and the J gene lost 4 bases, with 12 bases spanning the gap. CDR3 size: 12 residues. Germline V gene sequence: CDR1 MNHNS, CDR2 SASEGT. This chain's CDR3 is CASQARPTEAFF. The CDR3, as DNA: TGTGCCAGTCAGGCGCGGCCCACTGAAGCTTTCTTT.

Of note for this clone: Distinct nucleotide sequences in the sample also encode this CDR3. V is TRBV5-1 and J is TRBJ2-1; 10 nucleotides line up with TRBD1. With V trimmed by 2 bases and J by 7 bases, 3 bases remained unmatched. Germline assignment: CDR1 SGHRS and CDR2 YFSETQ. The CDR3 has 14 amino acids. CDR3 sequence: CASSLDRGRNEQFF. The CDR3 DNA sequence: TGCGCCAGCAGCTTAGACAGGGGGCGAAATGAGCAGTTCTTC.

The V call is TRBV4-3, the J call TRBJ1-2; D not resolved. The germline gives CDR1 LGHNA, CDR2 YSLEER. V dropped 0 bases and J dropped 8 bases, with 7 bases sitting between them. The CDR3 extends over 12 amino acids. CDR3 sequence reads: CASSQDKGGYTF. The CDR3 DNA sequence: TGCGCCAGCAGCCAAGATAAGGGAGGCTACACCTTC.

This clone appeared once. J is TRBJ2-3 and V is TRBV29-1; 10 bases are a match to TRBD1. CDR3 size: 17 residues. Per the germline V gene, CDR1 is SQVTM and CDR2 is ANQGSEA. Trimming cost V 7 bases and J 0 bases; bases outside gene matches: 13. CDR3: CSANPGTGAVSTDTQYF. CDR3 bases: TGCAGCGCCAACCCCGGGACAGGGGCGGTTAGCACAGATACGCAGTATTTT.

V usage is TRBV11-2 and J usage is TRBJ1-6; TRBD1 matches 8 bases. CDR1 SGHAT and CDR2 FQNNGV come from the germline V gene. V shed 0 bases, J shed 9 bases, and the junction held 7 bases outside the gene matches. CDR3 length equals 16 residues. CDR3 protein: CASSLDRAGGTSPLHF. CDR3 sequence (DNA): TGTGCCAGCAGCTTAGATCGGGCAGGGGGCACTTCACCCCTCCACTTT.

This rearrangement joins TRBV5-1 to TRBJ2-1, with a tentative D call TRBD2 (6 bases). This CDR3 contains 16 residues. The germline V gene has CDR1 SGHRS and CDR2 YFSETQ. The ends were cut back, 4 bases at V and 8 bases at J, with 22 bases in the middle. CDR3 bases: TGCGCCAGCAGCGAGGGGACTCTGTTTGGTAGCGATGAGCAGTTCTTC. Translation: CASSEGTLFGSDEQFF.

The chain uses TRBV5-4 and TRBJ2-6, with 13 bases identical to TRBD2. The CDR3 contains 18 residues. Germline trimming cut 4 bases from V and 2 bases from J; bases unmatched to any gene: 6. Germline CDR1 reads SGHNT; CDR2 reads YYREEE (reference sequence). The CDR3 region has the DNA TGTGCCAGCAGCGGAGGACTAGCGGGAGCTCCTGGGGCCAACGTCCTGACTTTC. Amino acids: CASSGGLAGAPGANVLTF.

The chain couples TRBV16 to TRBJ2-7; D might be TRBD1 (6 bases). Germline CDR1 reads KGHSY; CDR2 reads FQNENV. The length of the CDR3 is 14 residues. The germline V and J ends were trimmed by 6 bases and 0 bases, with 12 bases remaining between them. CDR3 bases: TGTGCCAGCAGACCCGACAGGTTCTCCTACGAGCAGTACTTC. Protein sequence: CASRPDRFSYEQYF.

The chain has TRBV10-3 and TRBJ2-3; 8 nucleotides match TRBD2. Per germline, CDR1 ENHRY and CDR2 SYGVKD. V gave up 3 bases and J gave up 1 base; unmatched junction bases: 3. The CDR3 totals 15 residues. CDR3 residues: CAISDSLAGTDTQYF. The CDR3 coding sequence is TGTGCCATCAGTGACTCACTAGCGGGCACAGATACGCAGTATTTT.

This clone occurred a few times. CDR3 in amino acids: CSAPATDTQYF. DNA of the CDR3: TGCAGTGCTCCAGCTACAGATACGCAGTATTTT. The rearrangement joins TRBV20-1 to TRBJ2-3; D unclear. CDR1 is DFQATT, CDR2 SNEGSKA, per germline (reference sequence). V was clipped by 5 bases and J by 3 bases, with 6 bases between them. The CDR3 covers 11 residues.

The chain couples TRBV28 to TRBJ1-6, with D maybe TRBD1 (6 bases). CDR1 and CDR2 (germline): MDHEN, SYDVKM. CDR3 size: 15 residues. V was cut by 6 bases and J by 7 bases, with 16 bases left in between. In DNA, the CDR3 is TGTGCCAGCAGCTTGGGGGGCTCAATAAATTCACCCCTCCACTTT. Its protein is CASSLGGSINSPLHF.

The chain recombines TRBV6-1 with TRBJ2-2; either TRBD1 or TRBD2 may supply D (5 bases each). Germline V gene lookup returns CDR1 MNHNS and CDR2 SASEGT. Between the trimmed V and J ends, which lost 8 bases and 6 bases, there was a span of 19 bases. The CDR3 is 15 residues long. CDR3 sequence reads: CASLSPGGIAGELFF. CDR3 nucleotide sequence: TGTGCCAGCCTATCCCCTGGGGGTATTGCCGGGGAGCTGTTTTTT.

This clone occurred a few times. The chain links TRBV7-2 to TRBJ1-1, with 7 positions matching TRBD1. The germline gives CDR1 SGHTA, CDR2 FQGNSA. The trim removed 7 bases at V and 1 base at J, leaving 9 bases unmatched. The CDR3 runs 15 residues. In DNA, the CDR3 is TGTGCCAGCAAGGGGGCTGGTAACTCGAACACTGAAGCTTTCTTT. Its protein is CASKGAGNSNTEAFF.

V and J are TRBV7-6 and TRBJ1-2; D remains ambiguous. V was shortened by 0 bases and J by 10 bases, with 12 bases between the two germline ends. Per the germline V gene, CDR1 is SGHVS and CDR2 is FNYEAQ. The CDR3 is 13 residues long. The CDR3 reads CASSLAAGLVYTF. CDR3 coding DNA: TGTGCCAGCAGCTTAGCGGCCGGACTTGTCTACACCTTC.

This chain uses TRBV2 with TRBJ1-6, with D possibly matching TRBD1 (6 bases). This CDR3 comprises 15 residues. Trimming removed 6 bases from V and 7 bases from J, with 16 bases in between. Germline V lookup: CDR1 SNHLY, CDR2 FYNNEI. The CDR3 DNA reads TGTGCCAGCAGCGCCACAGGGCTTGGAAATTCACCCCTCCACTTT. Its protein is CASSATGLGNSPLHF.

The rearrangement links TRBV5-4 to TRBJ1-1; D unresolved. V was pared by 0 bases and J by 1 base, with 7 bases between. This CDR3 is 14 amino acids long. CDR1 is SGHNT and CDR2 is YYREEE in the germline V gene (reference sequence). The CDR3 region has the DNA TGTGCCAGCAGCTTGGGCCAAAGGAACACTGAAGCTTTCTTT. It is translated as CASSLGQRNTEAFF.

V usage is TRBV5-1 and J usage is TRBJ1-4; D ambiguous. Germline-derived CDR1 and CDR2 are SGHRS and YFSETQ. There are 14 residues in the CDR3. V was pared by 4 bases and J by 6 bases, with 13 bases between. The CDR3 loop is CASSPLGGHEKLFF. In DNA, the CDR3 is TGCGCCAGCAGCCCCCTCGGAGGCCATGAAAAACTGTTTTTT.

The chain employs TRBV6-1 and TRBJ2-7; a weak D match, TRBD2 (5 bases). The CDR3 consists of 13 residues. V was cut by 3 bases and J by 8 bases, with 14 bases left in between. The V gene's germline CDR1 is MNHNS and CDR2 SASEGT. DNA of the CDR3: TGTGCCAGCAGTGATCTCGAGGGTATGAAGCAGTACTTC. Translation gives CASSDLEGMKQYF.

The chain is built from TRBV28 and TRBJ1-5, with D perhaps TRBD1 (5 bases). V gave up 3 bases and J gave up 0 bases, with 12 bases separating them. Looked up from germline, CDR1 is MDHEN and CDR2 is SYDVKM. The CDR3 runs 16 residues. The CDR3 DNA sequence: TGTGCCAGCAGTTTTCGGGGGGAGTATAGCAATCAGCCCCAGCATTTT. Encoded protein: CASSFRGEYSNQPQHF.

The rearrangement uses TRBV6-5 and TRBJ2-1; possible D gene TRBD2, 5 bases. Trimming shortened V by 5 bases and J by 6 bases, and 11 bases separated the two germline ends. Germline V gene sequence: CDR1 MNHEY, CDR2 SVGAGI. The CDR3 spans 13 residues. The CDR3 reads CASSRGTGNEQFF. The DNA of the CDR3 is TGTGCCAGCAGTCGGGGTACGGGCAATGAGCAGTTCTTC.

This chain uses TRBV5-6 with TRBJ2-1, with D unresolved. Per the germline V gene, CDR1 is SGHDT and CDR2 is YYEEEE. The CDR3 length is 13 residues. Trimming removed 0 bases from V and 16 bases from J, with 17 bases in between. As DNA, the CDR3 is TGTGCCAGCAGCTTGGGAGTCTATCCGCGGCGTTTCTTC. Amino acid sequence: CASSLGVYPRRFF.

As concerns this clone: The same CDR3 can be traced to other DNA sequences in this sample. The V call is TRBV30, the J call TRBJ1-6; D remains ambiguous. Germline V gene data show CDR1 as GTSNPN and CDR2 as SVGIG (reference sequence). The CDR3 covers 13 residues. Trimming removed 3 bases at V and 5 bases at J, with 8 bases between. The DNA of the CDR3 is TGTGCCTGGAGGTCCGGGAATAATTCACCCCTCCACTTT. Translated: CAWRSGNNSPLHF.

About this clone: Other DNA sequences from this sample encode an identical CDR3 as well. J is TRBJ1-1 and V is TRBV6-1; D not certain. The V gene's germline CDR1 is MNHNS and CDR2 SASEGT. V dropped 1 base and J dropped 2 bases, with 5 bases sitting between them. CDR3 length equals 13 residues. CDR3 amino acids: CASSEVGNTEAFF. The CDR3 nucleotides read TGTGCCAGCAGTGAAGTTGGAAACACTGAAGCTTTCTTT.

This chain joins TRBV7-2 and TRBJ1-5; 9 bases map to TRBD1. The CDR3 contains 15 residues. V dropped 5 bases and J dropped 1; count of bases not matched to a gene: 3. Germline V gene lookup returns CDR1 SGHTA and CDR2 FQGNSA. Here the CDR3 reads CASSPGTGSNQPQHF. CDR3 coding DNA: TGTGCCAGCAGCCCAGGGACAGGGAGCAATCAGCCCCAGCATTTT.

This clone was seen a single time. The chain combines TRBV25-1 with TRBJ2-2; 10 nucleotides align to TRBD2. Germline V gene lookup returns CDR1 MGHDK and CDR2 SYGVNS. CDR3 length: 18 residues. Losses at the gene ends were 1 base for V and 4 bases for J; bases not matched to a gene: 9. CDR3 in DNA: TGTGCCAGCAGTGAATTAGAAGCGGGGGGGCCGGGCACCGGGGAGCTGTTTTTT. Protein sequence: CASSELEAGGPGTGELFF.